The 20 T cell receptor beta chains listed next were all sequenced from one sample in a study of T cells in Graves' hyperthyroidism and ophthalmopathy. RNA transcripts were the template for amplifying TCR beta CDR3 regions. TCR CDR3 regions were first amplified by RT-PCR with HTBI primers. TCRdb redid the calling of the multiplex PCR reads with MiXCR, one entry per CDR3 protein. Of around 760,000 distinct CDR3 sequences in the sample, around 40% were seen once. Sequencing input: blood. The source is a woman aged 35 to 49 with Graves' hyperthyroidism.

This clonotype was detected many times. The gene calls are TRBV10-3 and TRBJ1-1; 10 nucleotides line up with TRBD1. V dropped 7 bases and J dropped 3; count of bases not matched to a gene: 8. The CDR3 length is 15 residues. CDR1 and CDR2 (germline): ENHRY, SYGVKD. Here the CDR3 DNA reads TGTGCCATCACCCCGACAGGGGGCAGGGACACTGAAGCTTTCTTT. It specifies CAITPTGGRDTEAFF.

This clonotype was seen at least ten times. The chain recombines TRBV10-3 with TRBJ1-1; D is uncertain. From germline, CDR1 is ENHRY and CDR2 SYGVKD. V shed 3 bases and J shed 1 base, with 9 bases lying between them. The CDR3 length is 14 residues. CDR3 sequence: CAISETERNTEAFF. In DNA, the CDR3 is TGTGCCATCAGTGAAACCGAACGGAACACTGAAGCTTTCTTT.

The CDR3 spells CASSFSASQPQHF. The CDR3 bases are TGTGCCAGCAGCTTCTCTGCAAGTCAGCCCCAGCATTTT. This chain links TRBV11-2 with TRBJ1-5; D gene unclear. This CDR3 region has 13 residues. Between the trimmed V and J ends, which lost 3 bases and 6 bases, there was a span of 9 bases. Looked up from germline, CDR1 is SGHAT and CDR2 is FQNNGV.

This clonotype was recorded a few times. The chain employs TRBV7-9 and TRBJ2-5; a weak D match, TRBD2 (6 bases). V shed 6 bases and J shed 5 bases, with 19 bases lying between them. In germline, CDR1 is SEHNR, CDR2 FQNEAQ (reference sequence). The CDR3 totals 15 residues. The DNA for the CDR3 is TGTGCCAGCAGTTGGGCAGGAGGGCAAAGGGAGACCCAGTACTTC. Translation: CASSWAGGQRETQYF.

This chain joins TRBV7-8 and TRBJ1-2, with TRBD1 identical over 10 bases. This CDR3 spans 14 amino acids. Germline lookup yields CDR1 SGHVS and CDR2 FQNEAQ. Losses at the gene ends were 4 bases for V and 8 bases for J; bases not matched to a gene: 7. This chain's CDR3 is CASSSRQGAGGYTF. DNA for the CDR3: TGTGCCAGCAGCTCAAGACAGGGGGCAGGGGGCTACACCTTC.

The DNA of the CDR3 is TGCAGCGTTGGGCAGGGCAGGAGCCCCCGGAAACTGTTTTTT. As protein: CSVGQGRSPRKLFF. The rearrangement uses TRBV29-1 and TRBJ1-4; tentative D call: TRBD1 (5 bases). The V end lost 4 bases, the J end lost 11 bases, and 20 bases lay between the germline ends. There are 14 residues in the CDR3. CDR1 and CDR2 from the germline V gene are SQVTM and ANQGSEA. The full variable domain, rest sourced from reference TRBV29-1 and TRBJ1-4, is SAVISQKPSRDICQRGTSLTIQCQVDSQVTMMFWYRQQPGQSLTLIATANQGSEATYESGFVIDKFPISRPNLTFSTLTVSNMSPEDSSIYLCSVGQGRSPRKLFFGSGTQLSVL.

This clonotype was seen a handful of times. The chain joins TRBV29-1 to TRBJ1-2, with a possible D match to TRBD1 (6 bases). Trimming removed 4 bases at V and 3 bases at J, with 12 bases between. The CDR3 has 13 amino acids. Germline CDR1 is SQVTM and CDR2 is ANQGSEA. As DNA, the CDR3 is TGCAGCGTTGCGGTGGGACACGACTATGGCTACACCTTC. Translating it yields CSVAVGHDYGYTF.

DNA of the CDR3: TGCAGTGCTCTACAATCCTACGAGCAGTACTTC. Protein: CSALQSYEQYF. The chain couples TRBV20-1 to TRBJ2-7; D unclear. Germline V gene lookup returns CDR1 DFQATT and CDR2 SNEGSKA (reference sequence). The CDR3 extends over 11 amino acids. Trimming shortened V by 5 bases and J by 1 base, and 6 bases separated the two germline ends.

On this clonotype itself: A read error may produce the germline difference seen at one junction end. The chain's CDR3 is CASSQGQGTPNYGYTF. Here the CDR3 DNA reads TGCGCCAGCAGCCAAGGACAGGGGACCCCTAACTATGGCTACACCTTC. The V gene is TRBV7-9, the J gene TRBJ1-2; 9 bases are a match to TRBD1. The germline gives CDR1 SEHNR, CDR2 FQNEAQ (reference sequence). This CDR3 spans 16 amino acids.

The rearrangement links TRBV12-3 or TRBV12-4 to TRBJ1-2, with 12 bases identical to TRBD1. The CDR3 consists of 13 residues. Unmatched junction bases numbered 5, after V lost 8 bases and J lost 7 bases. The CDR3 loop reads CASGGQGAPGYTF. The CDR3 coding sequence is TGTGCCAGCGGGGGACAGGGGGCGCCTGGCTACACCTTC.

This clonotype was recorded many times. V is TRBV19 and J is TRBJ1-1; possible D gene TRBD1, 5 bases. Germline V gene data show CDR1 as LNHDA and CDR2 as SQIVND (reference sequence). V was cut by 4 bases and J by 1 base, with 10 bases left in between. The CDR3 has 14 amino acids. The CDR3 DNA reads as TGTGCCAGTAGTACAAACCAGGGGAACACTGAAGCTTTCTTT. It codes for CASSTNQGNTEAFF. Full variable domain (outside the CDR3, taken from reference TRBV19 and TRBJ1-1): DGGITQSPKYLFRKEGQNVTLSCEQNLNHDAMYWYRQDPGQGLRLIYYSQIVNDFQKGDIAEGYSVSREKKESFPLTVTSAQKNPTAFYLCASSTNQGNTEAFFGQGTRLTVV.

The rearrangement uses TRBV7-8 and TRBJ2-5; 12 bases are shared with TRBD2. Germline V gene lookup returns CDR1 SGHVS and CDR2 FQNEAQ. J lost 1 base, V lost 1 base, and 10 bases had no gene match. The CDR3 runs 19 residues. CDR3 bases: TGTGCCAGCAGCTTAGGCCTAGCGGGGGGGCCTGGCACCCAAGAGACCCAGTACTTC. Encoded protein: CASSLGLAGGPGTQETQYF.

The chain uses TRBV11-2 and TRBJ1-2; D not resolved. This CDR3 is built from 11 residues. Between the trimmed V and J ends, which lost 8 bases and 4 bases, there was a span of 8 bases. Germline CDR1 is SGHAT and CDR2 is FQNNGV. CDR3 nucleotide sequence: TGTGCCAGCCGAAATACCTATGGCTACACCTTC. Translating it yields CASRNTYGYTF.

As for this clonotype: The junction shows a germline mismatch at one end, possibly a read error. The J gene is TRBJ2-7, the V gene TRBV5-5; tentative D call: TRBD2 (6 bases). CDR3 length: 14 amino acids. Germline CDR1 and CDR2: SGHKS and YYEKEE (reference sequence). The CDR3 sequence: CASSTTSFSCEQYF. The CDR3, as DNA: TGTGCCAGCAGCACGACTAGTTTTTCCTGCGAGCAGTACTTC.

This clonotype has only a few counts. This sequence joins TRBV20-1 and TRBJ2-7; D possibly matches TRBD1 or TRBD2 (6 bases each). Germline V CDR1 and CDR2: DFQATT, SNEGSKA (reference sequence). V was pared by 0 bases and J by 6 bases, with 18 bases between. The CDR3 is made up of 15 amino acids. Here the CDR3 reads CSARDWGAGTSEQYF. As DNA, the CDR3 is TGCAGTGCTAGAGATTGGGGGGCAGGGACGTCCGAGCAGTACTTC.

Ten or more counts support this clonotype. The V call is TRBV4-1, the J call TRBJ1-1, with D possibly TRBD1 on 5 matching bases. CDR1 is MGHRA and CDR2 is YSYEKL in the germline V gene. The CDR3 covers 14 residues. V lost 1 base and J 4 bases, leaving 10 bases between the germline ends. The CDR3 DNA is TGCGCCAGCAGCCAAGGCAGGGTAGGCACTGAAGCTTTCTTT. Protein sequence: CASSQGRVGTEAFF.

With regard to this clonotype: Being one base from a much bigger clone, this may be a read error. The chain uses TRBV20-1 and TRBJ1-1, with a weak D call TRBD1 (6 bases). Germline V lookup: CDR1 DFQATT, CDR2 SNEGSKA (reference sequence). The length of the CDR3 is 13 residues. For the CDR3, the DNA is TGCAGTGCTCCACAGGGTTGGGCCACTGAAACTTTCTTT. Encoded protein: CSAPQGWATETFF.

This clonotype was seen repeatedly, ten times or more. V gene TRBV24-1 combines with J gene TRBJ2-7; the D gene could be TRBD1 or TRBD2 (7 bases each). This CDR3 is built from 15 residues. CDR1 KGHDR and CDR2 SFDVKD come from the germline V gene. Trimming took 3 bases from V and 2 from J, leaving 13 bases between them. The CDR3 bases are TGTGCCACCAGTGATGGGGGGGACAGACCCTACGAGCAGTACTTC. Translating gives CATSDGGDRPYEQYF.

This clonotype was detected ten times or more. The rearrangement uses TRBV24-1 and TRBJ1-2, with D possibly being TRBD1 (5 bases). This CDR3 spans 13 amino acids. V was pared by 6 bases and J by 8 bases, with 15 bases between. The germline V gene encodes CDR1 KGHDR and CDR2 SFDVKD. The CDR3 sequence: CATSHGDALGYTF. Here the CDR3 DNA reads TGTGCCACCAGTCATGGGGACGCGCTCGGCTACACCTTC.

This clonotype was seen a handful of times. The gene calls are TRBV7-9 and TRBJ1-2, with 7 bases matching TRBD1. J lost 6 bases, V lost 5 bases, and 9 bases had no gene match. The germline V gene encodes CDR1 SEHNR and CDR2 FQNEAQ (reference sequence). This CDR3 contains 14 residues. The CDR3 coding sequence is TGTGCCAGCAGCATCCGGGACAGCCCCAATGGCTACACCTTC. This translates into CASSIRDSPNGYTF.